This is a list of T cell receptor beta chains from one sample in a study of cytomegalovirus exposure and HLA in healthy donors. Produced via immunoSEQ multiplex PCR; TCRdb's table is partial and in-frame only. The data show 150,000 to 200,000 clones, approximately 84% seen once. Sequenced: PBMCs. Receptors originate from a boy under 18 in good health and CMV-seronegative. Each CDR3 is given with its conserved first and last residue. The order of the fields is D gene, V gene, clone size, J gene, CDR3 protein, CDR3 DNA. D genes are given only for firm matches. Expanded clones are given a class, and other clones once, few, many or no size at all.

d_call: TRBD2; v_call: TRBV7-6; clone_size: few; j_call: TRBJ2-7; cdr3_aa: CASSLTSGSIDEQYF; cdr3_nt: TGTGCCAGCAGCCTTACTAGCGGGAGTATCGACGAGCAGTACTTC
d_call: -; v_call: TRBV20-1; clone_size: -; j_call: TRBJ1-2; cdr3_aa: CSASFSDGYTF; cdr3_nt: TGCAGTGCTAGTTTCTCGGATGGCTACACCTTC
d_call: TRBD2; v_call: TRBV7-9; clone_size: once; j_call: TRBJ2-3; cdr3_aa: CASSLPTSGRDTDTQYF; cdr3_nt: TGTGCCAGCAGCTTACCCACTAGCGGGAGGGACACAGATACGCAGTATTTT
d_call: TRBD1; v_call: TRBV19; clone_size: -; j_call: TRBJ2-2; cdr3_aa: CASSIGTGYSGELFF; cdr3_nt: TGTGCCAGTAGTATCGGGACAGGGTATTCGGGGGAGCTGTTTTTT
d_call: -; v_call: TRBV30; clone_size: -; j_call: TRBJ2-3; cdr3_aa: CASHYRARTDTQYF; cdr3_nt: TGTGCCTCTCATTACAGGGCTCGCACAGATACGCAGTATTTT
d_call: TRBD1; v_call: TRBV7-2; clone_size: -; j_call: TRBJ1-1; cdr3_aa: CASSSGGLGAFF; cdr3_nt: TGTGCCAGCAGCTCAGGGGGTTTGGGAGCTTTCTTT
d_call: -; v_call: TRBV6-6; clone_size: -; j_call: TRBJ1-5; cdr3_aa: CASSYSSGRGPQHF; cdr3_nt: TGTGCCAGCAGTTACTCTTCTGGTCGCGGGCCCCAGCATTTT
d_call: -; v_call: TRBV6-5; clone_size: -; j_call: TRBJ2-7; cdr3_aa: CASSSYGGSYEQYF; cdr3_nt: TGTGCCAGCAGTTCTTACGGGGGTTCCTACGAGCAGTACTTC
d_call: TRBD2; v_call: TRBV29-1; clone_size: -; j_call: TRBJ2-1; cdr3_aa: CSVTVGGANKNEQFF; cdr3_nt: TGCAGCGTTACCGTCGGGGGGGCCAATAAGAATGAGCAGTTCTTC
d_call: TRBD2; v_call: TRBV6-1; clone_size: -; j_call: TRBJ2-3; cdr3_aa: CASSQWGGTDTQYF; cdr3_nt: TGTGCCAGCTCCCAGTGGGGGGGAACAGATACGCAGTATTTT
d_call: -; v_call: TRBV9; clone_size: -; j_call: TRBJ1-6; cdr3_aa: CASSVGGAAYNSPLHF; cdr3_nt: TGTGCCAGCAGCGTAGGCGGGGCGGCCTATAATTCACCCCTCCACTTT
d_call: -; v_call: TRBV30; clone_size: -; j_call: TRBJ1-2; cdr3_aa: CAWSVPTEGYTF; cdr3_nt: TGTGCCTGGAGTGTTCCGACAGAAGGCTACACCTTC
d_call: -; v_call: TRBV2; clone_size: -; j_call: TRBJ1-5; cdr3_aa: CASSEYRGYSNQPQHF; cdr3_nt: TGTGCCAGCAGTGAATATAGGGGGTATAGCAATCAGCCCCAGCATTTT
d_call: TRBD2; v_call: TRBV2; clone_size: -; j_call: TRBJ2-3; cdr3_aa: CASSGGDTQYF; cdr3_nt: TGTGCCAGCAGCGGGGGGGATACGCAGTATTTT
d_call: TRBD1; v_call: TRBV19; clone_size: -; j_call: TRBJ1-1; cdr3_aa: CASRHDRAAFF; cdr3_nt: TGTGCCAGTAGGCACGACAGGGCCGCTTTCTTT
d_call: -; v_call: TRBV7-6; clone_size: -; j_call: TRBJ2-1; cdr3_aa: CASSLARGLFNEQFF; cdr3_nt: TGTGCCAGCAGCTTAGCGAGAGGGCTATTCAATGAGCAGTTCTTC
d_call: TRBD2; v_call: TRBV10-3; clone_size: -; j_call: TRBJ2-2; cdr3_aa: CAISAGGVGGELFF; cdr3_nt: TGTGCCATCAGTGCGGGGGGAGTTGGCGGGGAGCTGTTTTTT
d_call: -; v_call: TRBV29-1; clone_size: -; j_call: TRBJ2-4; cdr3_aa: CSVAPLAKNIQYF; cdr3_nt: TGCAGCGTTGCCCCCCTAGCCAAAAACATTCAGTACTTC
d_call: -; v_call: TRBV27; clone_size: -; j_call: TRBJ1-4; cdr3_aa: CASRPRATNEKLFF; cdr3_nt: TGTGCCAGCAGACCCAGGGCAACTAATGAAAAACTGTTTTTT
d_call: -; v_call: TRBV19; clone_size: -; j_call: TRBJ2-1; cdr3_aa: CASSPDNVGYNEQFF; cdr3_nt: TGTGCCAGTAGCCCGGACAACGTCGGCTACAATGAGCAGTTCTTC
d_call: TRBD2; v_call: TRBV27; clone_size: -; j_call: TRBJ2-7; cdr3_aa: CASSLSGSRYEQYF; cdr3_nt: TGTGCCAGCAGTTTAAGCGGGAGTCGGTACGAGCAGTACTTC
d_call: -; v_call: TRBV30; clone_size: few; j_call: TRBJ1-4; cdr3_aa: CAWSHGNEKLFF; cdr3_nt: TGTGCCTGGAGCCACGGTAATGAAAAACTGTTTTTT
d_call: -; v_call: TRBV13; clone_size: once; j_call: TRBJ2-1; cdr3_aa: CASSLRGDPQFF; cdr3_nt: TGTGCCAGCAGCCTCCGCGGGGATCCGCAGTTCTTC
d_call: TRBD2; v_call: TRBV7-7; clone_size: -; j_call: TRBJ2-3; cdr3_aa: CASSLAGGSTDTQYF; cdr3_nt: TGTGCTAGCAGCTTAGCGGGCGGGAGCACAGATACGCAGTATTTT
d_call: TRBD1; v_call: TRBV30; clone_size: -; j_call: TRBJ1-5; cdr3_aa: CAWSEGGPQPQHF; cdr3_nt: TGTGCCTGGAGTGAAGGGGGCCCGCAGCCCCAGCATTTT
d_call: -; v_call: TRBV7-2; clone_size: -; j_call: TRBJ2-1; cdr3_aa: CASSSFPNQFF; cdr3_nt: TGTGCCAGCAGCTCGTTCCCTAATCAGTTCTTC
d_call: -; v_call: TRBV28; clone_size: -; j_call: TRBJ2-7; cdr3_aa: CASNIHPTSYEQYF; cdr3_nt: TGTGCCAGCAACATACACCCAACCTCCTACGAGCAGTACTTC
d_call: -; v_call: TRBV27; clone_size: few; j_call: TRBJ1-6; cdr3_aa: CASSFQGHSPLHF; cdr3_nt: TGTGCCAGCAGTTTCCAGGGGCATTCACCCCTCCACTTT
d_call: -; v_call: TRBV5-1; clone_size: -; j_call: TRBJ2-1; cdr3_aa: CASGQGYNEQFF; cdr3_nt: TGCGCCAGCGGTCAGGGTTATAATGAGCAGTTCTTC